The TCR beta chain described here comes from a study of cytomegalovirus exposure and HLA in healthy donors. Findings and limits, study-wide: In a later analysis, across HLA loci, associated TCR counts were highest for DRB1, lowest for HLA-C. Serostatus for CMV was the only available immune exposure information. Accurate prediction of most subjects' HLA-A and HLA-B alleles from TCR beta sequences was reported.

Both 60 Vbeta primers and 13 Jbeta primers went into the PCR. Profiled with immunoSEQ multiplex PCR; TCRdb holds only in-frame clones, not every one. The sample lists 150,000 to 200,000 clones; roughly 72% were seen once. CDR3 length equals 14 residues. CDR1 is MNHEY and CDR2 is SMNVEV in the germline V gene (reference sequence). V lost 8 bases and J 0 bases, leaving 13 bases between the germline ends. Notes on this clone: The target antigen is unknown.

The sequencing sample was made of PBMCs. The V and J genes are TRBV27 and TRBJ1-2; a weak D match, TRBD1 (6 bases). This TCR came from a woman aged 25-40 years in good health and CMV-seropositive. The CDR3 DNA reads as TGTGCCAGCTCAAGGACAGTCCCTAACTATGGCTACACCTTC. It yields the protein CASSRTVPNYGYTF.